Presented here are 19 T cell receptor beta chains from one specimen sequenced in a study of OX40 agonist ivuxolimab in advanced cancers. Assay used: immunoSEQ multiplex PCR; TCRdb lists only in-frame clones, some missing. The sample yields 73,000 or so clones, almost 90% seen once. The input for sequencing was CD4+ or CD8+ T cells sorted from blood, taken in a trial of the OX40 agonist ivuxolimab. The receptors originated from an adult with an advanced solid tumor such as melanoma, head and neck, liver or kidney cancer.

The chain couples TRBV18 to TRBJ2-1; 7 bases fit TRBD2. Germline V gene sequence: CDR1 KGHSH, CDR2 LQKENI. V lost 4 bases and J lost 0; bases outside the gene matches: 3. This CDR3 region has 15 residues. CDR3 sequence (DNA): TGTGCCAGCTCACTAGGGAGGGCCTCCTACAATGAGCAGTTCTTC. This codes for CASSLGRASYNEQFF. Using reference TRBV18 and TRBJ2-1 for the parts outside the CDR3, the full variable domain is NAGVMQNPRHLVRRRGQEARLRCSPMKGHSHVYWYRQLPEEGLKFMVYLQKENIIDESGMPKERFSAEFPKEGPSILRIQQVVRGDSAAYFCASSLGRASYNEQFFGPGTRLTVL.

This clone was recorded only once. The chain is built from TRBV6-1 and TRBJ2-3; 10 bases line up with TRBD2. Germline CDR1 MNHNS, CDR2 SASEGT. This CDR3 has 15 residues. J gave up 2 bases and V 6 bases, and 5 bases lay outside the gene matches. The DNA for the CDR3 is TGTGCCAGCAGGGGAGCGGGGGGGAACACAGATACGCAGTATTTT. Its protein product is CASRGAGGNTDTQYF.

The chain links TRBV15 to TRBJ2-2; unclear D gene. Germline values: CDR1 LNHNV, CDR2 YYDKDF (reference sequence). V lost 0 bases to trimming and J lost 0 bases, with 14 bases between them. The CDR3 contains 18 residues. In DNA, the CDR3 is TGTGCCACCAGCAGAGAAGGATTGGGCAGAGCGAACACCGGGGAGCTGTTTTTT. Its translation: CATSREGLGRANTGELFF.

The J gene is TRBJ1-2, the V gene TRBV19, with D maybe TRBD1 (5 bases). Trimming cost V 4 bases and J 4 bases, with 16 bases left between them. This CDR3 contains 15 residues. Germline CDR1 is LNHDA and CDR2 is SQIVND (reference sequence). CDR3 sequence: CASSTLTGTVYGYTF. CDR3 DNA sequence: TGTGCCAGTAGTACCTTAACCGGGACGGTCTATGGCTACACCTTC. The variable domain in full, completed from reference TRBV19 and TRBJ1-2, reads DGGITQSPKYLFRKEGQNVTLSCEQNLNHDAMYWYRQDPGQGLRLIYYSQIVNDFQKGDIAEGYSVSREKKESFPLTVTSAQKNPTAFYLCASSTLTGTVYGYTFGSGTRLTVV.

The chain uses TRBV6-1 and TRBJ2-5; TRBD1 matches 9 bases. V lost 6 bases, J lost 4 bases, and 6 bases stayed unmatched. The CDR3 length is 14 residues. CDR1 and CDR2 from the germline V gene are MNHNS and SASEGT. CDR3 bases: TGTGCCAGCAGGGTAACAGGGGGCGGAGAGACCCAGTACTTC. It codes for CASRVTGGGETQYF.

The chain has TRBV6-5 and TRBJ1-1; unclear D gene. In germline, CDR1 is MNHEY, CDR2 SVGAGI. Trimming took 6 bases from V and 1 from J, leaving 3 bases between them. The CDR3 totals 11 residues. CDR3 bases: TGTGCCAGCAGGACGAACACTGAAGCTTTCTTT. This gives the protein CASRTNTEAFF.

The V call is TRBV5-4, the J call TRBJ2-1, with a weak D call TRBD2 (5 bases). V was cut by 3 bases and J by 8 bases, with 18 bases left in between. Germline V lookup: CDR1 SGHNT, CDR2 YYREEE (reference sequence). This CDR3 has 15 amino acids. The CDR3 is CASSWVNARGHEQFF. The CDR3 nucleotides are TGTGCCAGCAGCTGGGTGAACGCCCGAGGGCATGAGCAGTTCTTC.

The chain employs TRBV28 and TRBJ1-4; a possible D gene is TRBD1 (5 bases). Germline V gives CDR1 MDHEN, CDR2 SYDVKM. The V end lost 8 bases, the J end lost 4 bases, and 8 bases lay between the germline ends. The CDR3 sequence is 12 residues long. DNA of the CDR3: TGTGCCAGCCGGGGGGGTAATGAAAAACTGTTTTTT. Its translation is CASRGGNEKLFF.

This clone was counted once. The genes are TRBV19 and TRBJ1-5; TRBD1 matches at 9 bases. This CDR3 is 14 amino acids long. The germline V gene has CDR1 LNHDA and CDR2 SQIVND (reference sequence). V lost 6 bases to trimming and J lost 3 bases; unmatched junction nucleotides: 3. The CDR3 coding sequence is TGTGCCAGTAGGCGGACAGGGGACAATCAGCCCCAGCATTTT. It is translated as CASRRTGDNQPQHF.

The rearrangement joins TRBV19 to TRBJ1-3; a weak D match, TRBD1 (5 bases). Germline CDR1 and CDR2: LNHDA and SQIVND (reference sequence). V gave up 5 bases and J gave up 0 bases, with 14 bases separating them. The length of the CDR3 is 16 residues. The DNA of the CDR3 is TGTGCCAGTAGTCTGAGCTCGGGGGTCTCTGGAAACACCATATATTTT. Translation gives CASSLSSGVSGNTIYF.

This rearrangement joins TRBV19 to TRBJ1-1, with no clear D. Trimming pared 6 bases from V and 4 bases from J, leaving 12 bases between. The CDR3 spans 13 residues. Germline CDR1 LNHDA, CDR2 SQIVND (reference sequence). CDR3 sequence reads: CASSGELITEAFF. The DNA of the CDR3 is TGTGCCAGTAGCGGGGAACTAATCACTGAAGCTTTCTTT.

This sequence joins TRBV9 and TRBJ2-7; 9 bases agree with TRBD1. V was pared by 3 bases and J by 4 bases, with 5 bases of the junction left unmatched. CDR3 size: 14 residues. Germline V lookup: CDR1 SGDLS, CDR2 YYNGEE. CDR3 in amino acids: CASSAGQGGYEQYF. CDR3 sequence (DNA): TGTGCCAGCAGCGCGGGACAGGGAGGTTACGAGCAGTACTTC.

J is TRBJ2-7 and V is TRBV29-1, with 9 bases fitting TRBD2. V shed 4 bases, J shed 5 bases, and the junction held 12 bases outside the gene matches. The CDR3 covers 15 residues. Germline V lookup: CDR1 SQVTM, CDR2 ANQGSEA. The CDR3 protein is CSVVSRREGRNEQYF. The CDR3 nucleotides read TGCAGCGTTGTATCTCGGCGGGAGGGCCGCAACGAGCAGTACTTC.

This chain links TRBV11-3 with TRBJ2-3; D unresolved. From germline, CDR1 is SGHNT and CDR2 YENEEA. The CDR3 spans 13 residues. Trimming left V 2 bases short and J 4 bases short, with 7 bases between. The CDR3 sequence: CASSLMTADTQYF. DNA for the CDR3: TGTGCCAGCAGCTTAATGACTGCAGATACGCAGTATTTT.

The chain is built from TRBV6-4 and TRBJ1-4; 9 bases map to TRBD1. The CDR3 contains 16 residues. After removal of 6 bases from V and 8 bases from J, the junction contained 13 bases not matched to a gene. CDR1 and CDR2 from the germline V gene are MRHNA and SNTAGT. CDR3 DNA: TGTGCCAGCAGCGCCCCACGGACAGGGGAGGGAGAAAAACTGTTTTTT. Protein: CASSAPRTGEGEKLFF.

The rearrangement uses TRBV10-3 and TRBJ1-4; no clear D. Per the germline V gene, CDR1 is ENHRY and CDR2 is SYGVKD. The CDR3 has 12 residues. V was pared by 0 bases and J by 4 bases, with 0 bases between. CDR3 coding DNA: TGTGCCATCAGTGAGTCTAATGAAAAACTGTTTTTT. It translates to CAISESNEKLFF.

This clone was picked up one time. The chain couples TRBV2 to TRBJ1-4; TRBD1 aligns across 12 bases. The CDR3 consists of 14 residues. Germline CDR1 reads SNHLY; CDR2 reads FYNNEI. Trimming at V came to 6 bases and at J to 8 bases, leaving 4 bases not matched to a gene. The CDR3 DNA is TGTGCCAGCAGGGCCGGGACAGGGGGCGAAAAACTGTTTTTT. Its translation is CASRAGTGGEKLFF.

This chain links TRBV27 with TRBJ1-2; 8 nucleotides line up with TRBD1. With V trimmed by 3 bases and J by 4 bases, 4 bases remained unmatched. The germline V gene has CDR1 MNHEY and CDR2 SMNVEV (reference sequence). The CDR3 has 14 residues. This CDR3 is CASSFGTGGYGYTF. For the CDR3, the DNA is TGTGCCAGCAGTTTTGGTACAGGGGGCTATGGCTACACCTTC.

This clone has more than one count but fewer than ten. CDR3 region: CSVYTGFLGQFF. In nucleotides, the CDR3 is TGCAGCGTTTACACAGGGTTCCTAGGGCAGTTCTTC. This chain uses TRBV29-1 with TRBJ2-1, with TRBD1 as a possible D gene (6 bases). Germline CDR1 SQVTM, CDR2 ANQGSEA. The CDR3 is 12 amino acids. The V and J ends lost 5 bases and 12 bases respectively, with 17 bases between them.